What follows describes a single TCR beta chain. The sample originates from a study of blood T cell repertoires in COVID-19. Trimming at V came to 1 base and at J to 7 bases, leaving 21 bases not matched to a gene. Germline V gene data show CDR1 as SGHRS and CDR2 as YFSETQ. The CDR3 consists of 21 residues. Profiled with immunoSEQ multiplex PCR; TCRdb holds only in-frame clones, not every one. The table lists tens of thousands of clones, about 91% of them singletons, with around 4.8% in the top ten. The clonotype originates from a man aged 55 to 70 with acute or convalescent COVID-19. This chain uses TRBV5-1 with TRBJ1-6; TRBD1 matches at 9 bases. Sequencing input: peripheral blood. The CDR3 DNA sequence: TGCGCCAGCAGCTTGACATCCCGGGACAGGGCTCGAGATGGTGGAAATTCACCCCTCCACTTT. Translation gives CASSLTSRDRARDGGNSPLHF.